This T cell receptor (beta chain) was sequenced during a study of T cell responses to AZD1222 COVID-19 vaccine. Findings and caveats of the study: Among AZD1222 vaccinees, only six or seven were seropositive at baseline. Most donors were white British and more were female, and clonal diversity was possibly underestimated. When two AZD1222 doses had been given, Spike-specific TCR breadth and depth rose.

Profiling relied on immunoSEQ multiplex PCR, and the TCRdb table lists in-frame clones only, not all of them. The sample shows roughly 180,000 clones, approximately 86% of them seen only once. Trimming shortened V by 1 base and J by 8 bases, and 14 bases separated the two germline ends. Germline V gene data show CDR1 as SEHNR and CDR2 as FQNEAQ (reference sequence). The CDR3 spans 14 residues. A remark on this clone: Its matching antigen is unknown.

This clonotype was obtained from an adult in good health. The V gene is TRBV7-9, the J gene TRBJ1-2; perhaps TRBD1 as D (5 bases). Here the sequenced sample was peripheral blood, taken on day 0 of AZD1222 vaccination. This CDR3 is CASSLETAPWGYTF. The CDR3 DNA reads TGTGCCAGCAGCTTAGAGACAGCCCCGTGGGGCTACACCTTC.